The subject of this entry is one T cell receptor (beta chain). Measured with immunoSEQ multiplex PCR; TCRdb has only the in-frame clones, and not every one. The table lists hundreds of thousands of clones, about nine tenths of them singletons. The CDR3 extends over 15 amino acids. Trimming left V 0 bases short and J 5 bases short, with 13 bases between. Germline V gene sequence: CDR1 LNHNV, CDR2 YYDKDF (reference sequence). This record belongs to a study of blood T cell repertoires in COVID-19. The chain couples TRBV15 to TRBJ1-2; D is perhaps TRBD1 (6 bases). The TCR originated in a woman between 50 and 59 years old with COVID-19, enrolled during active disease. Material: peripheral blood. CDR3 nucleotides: TGTGCCACCAGCAGAGATTTAACAGGGACATATGGCTACACCTTC. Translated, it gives CATSRDLTGTYGYTF.